This T cell receptor beta chain originates from a study of shared clonotypes between healthy human individuals (dated by TCRdb to between 2020 and 2021). Regarding the complete study: The cohort included three men and a couple of women between 18 and 49 years of age. To estimate repertoire size and how much clonotypes are shared between individuals, the study performed deep sequencing of blood TCR repertoires from a few healthy adults. Different laboratories and diverse techniques were used to prepare libraries and sequence TCR repertoires, to increase sequencing depth and limit assay-specific biases. Leukapheresis yielded between about 0.85 and 10 billion PBMCs per donor.

Note on this clone: Its antigen is currently not known. Base qualities are not recorded, but no much larger clone differs from it by a single base.

Donors were healthy HIV-negative adults with no recently reported acute infections or vaccinations. Every donor was a Caucasian adult living in Nashville, Tennessee, USA. In the unsorted samples, some 94 million PBMCs were counted, and genomic DNA was extracted using the QIAamp DNA Blood Mini kit. After blood collection by leukapheresis, PBMCs were isolated using Ficoll-Histopaque density gradient centrifugation and then cryopreserved in the vapor phase of liquid nitrogen. Overall study results and their limits: The small number of donors limited the genetic and exposure-history diversity represented. Pairwise subsampling indicated that sequencing depth was expected to affect the degree of clonotype sharing among donors. Sampling was restricted to blood, and TCR repertoires in tissue are likely to differ from TCR repertoires in blood.

Using the deep immunoSEQ assay, multiplex PCR amplified TCR CDR3 regions from genomic DNA. For each cell subset, the extracted genomic DNA was distributed evenly across all wells of several immunoSEQ 96-well plates, and each plate served as one replicate. For unsorted PBMC, about 300 ng genomic DNA, equal to about 30,000 T cell genomes, was loaded into each replicate PCR. Ten immunoSEQ deep assay plates were used to sequence unsorted PBMC genomic DNA. Purified libraries were measured with a Qubit 3.0 fluorometer, size-checked on a Bioanalyzer 2100, and measured again with the KAPA Library Quantification kit. A separate single-read 150-cycle Illumina NextSeq 550 flow cell was used to sequence each immunoSEQ 96-well plate. As for the authors' bioinformatics: The immunoSEQ output contained only junctional sequences without quality scores, so filtering could not match that applied to full-length reads. Sequences were annotated with PyIR, a Python wrapper for IgBLAST v1.9, using IMGT germline references to assign V/J genes and CDR3. Reads were filtered out if the reads had weak V/J assignments (E-value above 1e-6), no CDR3, stop codons, out-of-frame junctions, or ambiguous translated residues. V3J clonotypes were defined as sequences sharing the same inferred V gene, J gene, and CDR3 amino acid sequence. To compute the percentage overlap between repertoires, the number of shared unique clonotypes was divided by the size of the smaller repertoire. RTK rarefaction, the Chao1 estimator, and Recon v2.1 estimates of unobserved clonotypes were used to assess repertoire richness. Drawn from immuneACCESS, this table holds only the in-frame rearrangements with V and J called that TCRdb kept. Clones are partly lost; checked studies trace under half to an unresolved V gene and leave the rest unexplained. The DNA was the basis for D and trimming; V, J and clone size are from that table. This sample is represented by about 490,000 clones; over 65% of them were singletons. The ten largest clonotypes hold around 13% of the sample.

V and J are truncated by 0 bases and 0 bases respectively, leaving an intervening sequence of 4 bases. Its CDR3 holds 15 amino acids, cysteine through phenylalanine. Just CDR3 DNA is preserved here, 45 bases in frame from base 1. This TCR was recovered from a woman aged 35 to 49 in good health. Some clones in this sample may be carry-over from other donors' samples. The chain joins TRBV5-7 to TRBJ2-6, with the D gene not confidently named. TRBV5-7 is flagged as an ORF with uncertain function. The sequencing input was PBMCs. The encoded CDR3 is CASSLGASGANVLTF. The bases read TGTGCCAGCAGCTTGGGGGCCTCTGGGGCCAACGTCCTGACTTTC.